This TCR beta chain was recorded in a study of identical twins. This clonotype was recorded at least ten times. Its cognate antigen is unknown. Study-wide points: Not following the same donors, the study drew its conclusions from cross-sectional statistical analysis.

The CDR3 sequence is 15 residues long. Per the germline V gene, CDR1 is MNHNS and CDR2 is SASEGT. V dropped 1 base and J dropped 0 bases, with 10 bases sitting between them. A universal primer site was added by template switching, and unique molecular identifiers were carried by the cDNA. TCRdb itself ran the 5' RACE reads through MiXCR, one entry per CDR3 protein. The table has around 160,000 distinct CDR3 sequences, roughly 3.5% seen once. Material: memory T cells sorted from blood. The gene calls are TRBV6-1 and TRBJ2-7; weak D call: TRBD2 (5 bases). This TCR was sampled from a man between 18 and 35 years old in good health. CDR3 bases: TGTGCCAGCAGTGAAGTGGCGGGTTCCTCCTACGAGCAGTACTTC. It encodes CASSEVAGSSYEQYF.